A single sample gave rise to the 16 T cell receptor beta chains below, sequenced in a study of cytomegalovirus exposure and HLA in healthy donors. Primers included in the PCR were 60 Vbeta and 13 Jbeta primers. Only in-frame clones appear in the TCRdb table, and some are missing; sequencing was by immunoSEQ multiplex PCR. The top ten hold 2% to 2.5% of the sample, which has roughly 190,000 clones, 77% seen once. The sequenced material came from PBMCs. These receptors all stem from a young woman in good health and CMV-seropositive.

This clone was counted once. J is TRBJ2-7 and V is TRBV18; 7 bases are a match to TRBD1. The CDR3 sequence is 14 residues long. The J segment lost 3 bases and the V segment lost 5 bases, leaving 7 bases of the junction unmatched. CDR1 KGHSH and CDR2 LQKENI come from the germline V gene. The CDR3 nucleotides read TGTGCCAGCTCAGCCGACAGGGCCTTCTACGAGCAGTACTTC. This codes for CASSADRAFYEQYF.

The chain has TRBV9 and TRBJ1-6; D is unresolved. Per the germline V gene, CDR1 is SGDLS and CDR2 is YYNGEE. V lost 0 bases, J lost 7 bases, and 8 bases lay in between. The CDR3 spans 14 residues. The CDR3 protein is CASSVDMRNSPLHF. The CDR3 nucleotides are TGTGCCAGCAGCGTAGATATGAGGAATTCACCCCTCCACTTT.

The rearrangement uses TRBV5-6 and TRBJ2-5, with TRBD1 matching 8 bases. The CDR3 is 14 amino acids. Germline CDR1 reads SGHDT; CDR2 reads YYEEEE. Trimming at V came to 4 bases and at J to 2 bases, leaving 4 bases not matched to a gene. DNA for the CDR3: TGTGCCAGCAGCAGGGGACAGGCTCAAGAGACCCAGTACTTC. Translated: CASSRGQAQETQYF. Full variable domain (remainder filled in from reference TRBV5-6 and TRBJ2-5): DAGVTQSPTHLIKTRGQQVTLRCSPKSGHDTVSWYQQALGQGPQFIFQYYEEEERQRGNFPDRFSGHQFPNYSSELNVNALLLGDSALYLCASSRGQAQETQYFGPGTRLLVL.

As DNA, the CDR3 is TGCGCCAGCAGCTCAATAACAGGAGCGACCACTGAAGCTTTCTTT. Translation: CASSSITGATTEAFF. This rearrangement joins TRBV5-1 to TRBJ1-1; possible D gene TRBD1, 5 bases. Looked up from germline, CDR1 is SGHRS and CDR2 is YFSETQ. Trimming left V 3 bases short and J 4 bases short, with 16 bases between. The CDR3 spans 15 residues. The whole variable domain, filled in from reference TRBV5-1 and TRBJ1-1, reads KAGVTQTPRYLIKTRGQQVTLSCSPISGHRSVSWYQQTPGQGLQFLFEYFSETQRNKGNFPGRFSGRQFSNSRSEMNVSTLELGDSALYLCASSSITGATTEAFFGQGTRLTVV.

This chain connects TRBV6-6 to TRBJ1-1, with 7 bases matching TRBD1. V dropped 4 bases and J dropped 4; count of bases not matched to a gene: 3. CDR1 is MNHNY, CDR2 SVGAGI, per germline (reference sequence). This CDR3 region has 13 residues. The CDR3 loop reads CASSSPGGTEAFF. CDR3 DNA: TGTGCCAGCAGTTCACCAGGGGGCACTGAAGCTTTCTTT.

The chain is built from TRBV5-1 and TRBJ2-5; 12 bases align to TRBD2. CDR1 is SGHRS, CDR2 YFSETQ, per germline. This CDR3 has 16 amino acids. Germline trimming cut 4 bases from V and 2 bases from J; bases unmatched to any gene: 6. CDR3 region: CASSLGLAGLQETQYF. The CDR3 DNA reads TGCGCCAGCAGCCTAGGACTAGCGGGACTACAAGAGACCCAGTACTTC.

The chain carries TRBV7-2 and TRBJ2-6; weak D call: TRBD1 (5 bases). The CDR3 runs to 16 residues. The V gene lost 5 bases and the J gene lost 2 bases, with 13 bases spanning the gap. The germline V gene encodes CDR1 SGHTA and CDR2 FQGNSA. The CDR3 loop reads CASSPTTVPGANVLTF. Written as DNA, the CDR3 is TGTGCCAGCAGCCCCACGACAGTCCCTGGGGCCAACGTCCTGACTTTC. The full variable domain, completed using reference TRBV7-2 and TRBJ2-6, is GAGVSQSPSNKVTEKGKDVELRCDPISGHTALYWYRQSLGQGLEFLIYFQGNSAPDKSGLPSDRFSAERTGGSVSTLTIQRTQQEDSAVYLCASSPTTVPGANVLTFGAGSRLTVL.

This clone occurred a few times. The chain carries TRBV6-5 and TRBJ1-1, with D uncertain. This CDR3 contains 14 residues. Germline V gives CDR1 MNHEY, CDR2 SVGAGI. Trimming took off 4 bases at V and 1 base at J, with 10 bases between the two ends. CDR3 amino acids: CASSSPAGNTEAFF. CDR3 bases: TGTGCCAGCAGTTCCCCGGCAGGGAACACTGAAGCTTTCTTT.

Only a few counts were recorded for this clone. The chain joins TRBV10-3 to TRBJ2-7; the match to TRBD1 covers 12 bases. CDR1 is ENHRY and CDR2 is SYGVKD in the germline V gene. This CDR3 region has 15 residues. Unmatched junction bases numbered 5, after V lost 3 bases and J lost 5 bases. DNA of the CDR3: TGTGCCATCAGTGAAGGGACAGGGGGCTTCGACGAGCAGTACTTC. It encodes CAISEGTGGFDEQYF.

This clone was seen a handful of times. The chain uses TRBV5-5 and TRBJ2-3; D might be TRBD2 (5 bases). The CDR3 runs 12 residues. Germline assignment: CDR1 SGHKS and CDR2 YYEKEE (reference sequence). Between the trimmed V and J ends, which lost 4 bases and 6 bases, there was a span of 9 bases. The CDR3 nucleotides read TGTGCCAGCAGCAACCCGGGGGATACGCAGTATTTT. This encodes CASSNPGDTQYF.

This clone was observed a few times. The V call is TRBV7-2, the J call TRBJ1-2, with TRBD1 as a possible D gene (6 bases). V gave up 4 bases and J gave up 2 bases, with 11 bases separating them. Germline V lookup: CDR1 SGHTA, CDR2 FQGNSA. The CDR3 sequence is 14 residues long. The CDR3 is CASSSRQANYGYTF. The CDR3 nucleotides are TGTGCCAGCAGCTCCCGACAGGCAAACTATGGCTACACCTTC. Using reference TRBV7-2 and TRBJ1-2 for the parts outside the CDR3, the full variable domain is GAGVSQSPSNKVTEKGKDVELRCDPISGHTALYWYRQSLGQGLEFLIYFQGNSAPDKSGLPSDRFSAERTGGSVSTLTIQRTQQEDSAVYLCASSSRQANYGYTFGSGTRLTVV.

This clone has only one observation. The rearrangement links TRBV21-1 to TRBJ1-2. TRBV21-1 is assigned pseudogene status. The CDR3 length is 17 residues. Here the CDR3 DNA reads TGTGCCAGCAGCAAAGCGCGGTGGCCACTCCCTAAGTGGGGCTACACCTTC. This codes for CASSKARWPLPKWGYTF.

The chain is built from TRBV6-1 and TRBJ2-7; 10 nucleotides agree with TRBD1. This CDR3 region has 15 residues. The ends lost 4 bases at V and 7 bases at J; junction bases unmatched: 10. The germline V gene has CDR1 MNHNS and CDR2 SASEGT. CDR3 sequence reads: CASSAQTGGAREQYF. The DNA of the CDR3 is TGTGCCAGCAGTGCCCAGACAGGGGGCGCGAGGGAGCAGTACTTC.

The gene calls are TRBV5-4 and TRBJ2-7; no clear D gene. Germline CDR1 SGHNT, CDR2 YYREEE (reference sequence). The V end lost 3 bases, the J end lost 3 bases, and 16 bases lay between the germline ends. This CDR3 is built from 15 residues. The CDR3 DNA follows: TGTGCCAGCAGCTCCACCACTATTGCTGACTACGAGCAGTACTTC. Encoded protein: CASSSTTIADYEQYF.

Regarding this clone: The same CDR3 arises from other DNA sequences in this sample as well. This chain links TRBV27 with TRBJ2-2; D might be TRBD2 (6 bases). V lost 2 bases and J lost 1, with 8 bases in between. The CDR3 is 15 amino acids. CDR1 MNHEY and CDR2 SMNVEV come from the germline V gene (reference sequence). The CDR3, as DNA: TGTGCCAGCAGTTTAGCGGGACTGAACACCGGGGAGCTGTTTTTT. Translating gives CASSLAGLNTGELFF.

This chain uses TRBV9 with TRBJ1-2; D remains ambiguous. Trimming removed 1 base from V and 7 bases from J, with 11 bases in between. CDR1 is SGDLS, CDR2 YYNGEE, per germline. The CDR3 covers 13 residues. The CDR3 is CASSVTEEGGYTF. The CDR3 DNA reads TGTGCCAGCAGCGTAACGGAGGAGGGTGGCTACACCTTC.